This passage covers 29 T cell receptor beta chains from one sample sequenced in a study of read filtering for tumor transcriptome and immune sequencing. From around 0.4 ug of RNA, a library with molecular barcoded alpha/delta and beta/gamma adaptors was made. TCRdb recomputed calls from the reads with MiXCR, one row per CDR3 protein. The sample shows 6,000 or so distinct CDR3 sequences, 21% of them seen only once. Material: a population of CD138-negative cells sorted from bone marrow. The receptors derive from a donor aged 40 or older with multiple myeloma.

V usage is TRBV6-5 and J usage is TRBJ1-3; no definite D call. The CDR3 extends over 17 amino acids. In germline, CDR1 is MNHEY, CDR2 SVGAGI. With 6 bases removed from V and 0 bases from J, the gap between germline ends came to 18 bases. The CDR3 sequence is CASRRGVGHLSGNTIYF. CDR3 DNA sequence: TGTGCCAGCAGGAGAGGAGTAGGCCACCTCTCTGGAAACACCATATATTTT.

This clonotype appeared a single time. A read error is possible here, since a much larger clone lies one base away. The gene calls are TRBV3-1 and TRBJ2-2; D unresolved. V lost 3 bases and J lost 7, with 3 bases in between. This CDR3 is built from 11 residues. Per the germline V gene, CDR1 is LGHDT and CDR2 is YNNKEL (reference sequence). In DNA form, the CDR3 reads TGTGCCAGCAGCCACATCGGGGAGCTGTTTTTT. It yields the protein CASSHIGELFF.

The chain joins TRBV15 to TRBJ2-3, with 7 bases aligning to TRBD2. V shed 4 bases, J shed 2 bases, and the junction held 21 bases outside the gene matches. The V gene's germline CDR1 is LNHNV and CDR2 YYDKDF (reference sequence). This CDR3 spans 20 amino acids. The CDR3 nucleotides are TGTGCCACCAGCAAGGAGCTGGGTGAAGTGGCTAGCGGCCCCACAGATACGCAGTATTTT. This sequence encodes CATSKELGEVASGPTDTQYF.

Details on this clonotype: The CDR3 does not close with the conserved phenylalanine or tryptophan, likely indicating a read error. The V and J genes are TRBV18 and TRBJ2-5; D uncertain. This CDR3 comprises 12 residues. Germline CDR1 KGHSH, CDR2 LQKENI. CDR3 nucleotide sequence: TGTGCCAGCTTACCACCGGATGAGACCCAGTACATC. This sequence encodes CASLPPDETQYI.

This clonotype has ten or more counts. This rearrangement joins TRBV28 to TRBJ2-5, with TRBD2 identical over 7 bases. Per the germline V gene, CDR1 is MDHEN and CDR2 is SYDVKM. V gave up 6 bases and J gave up 7 bases; unmatched junction bases: 14. The CDR3 is 15 residues long. The CDR3 DNA follows: TGTGCCAGCAGCCGGCGACTAGCCCGCTCGGTGACCCAGTACTTC. Translating gives CASSRRLARSVTQYF.

This clonotype rates as medium-sized. The chain uses TRBV10-3 and TRBJ2-1, with D possibly matching TRBD2 (5 bases). The germline V gene has CDR1 ENHRY and CDR2 SYGVKD. Trimming took off 7 bases at V and 4 bases at J, with 11 bases between the two ends. The CDR3 is 13 amino acids. The CDR3 is CAINHPGYNEQFF. In DNA, the CDR3 is TGTGCCATCAATCACCCGGGATACAATGAGCAGTTCTTC.

This clonotype is categorized as medium-sized (0.01 to 0.1%). This chain uses TRBV15 with TRBJ1-1, with TRBD1 matching 7 bases. Germline V gene sequence: CDR1 LNHNV, CDR2 YYDKDF (reference sequence). The junction had 5 bases not matched to a gene; V was cut back by 0 bases and J by 4 bases. The CDR3 is made up of 15 amino acids. Written as DNA, the CDR3 is TGTGCCACCAGCAGAGAACCTCAGGGGGGCACTGAAGCTTTCTTT. This gives the protein CATSREPQGGTEAFF.

The gene calls are TRBV25-1 and TRBJ1-1, with D hard to call. Trimming took off 6 bases at V and 9 bases at J, with 20 bases between the two ends. The CDR3 length is 14 residues. The V gene's germline CDR1 is MGHDK and CDR2 SYGVNS. The CDR3 nucleotides read TGTGCCAGCAGCTTCCCGGGCGTCGTCCAGAAAGCTTTCTTT. As protein: CASSFPGVVQKAFF.

On this clonotype itself: A much bigger clone sits one base away, suggesting this may be a read error. The J gene is TRBJ1-2, the V gene TRBV20-1; no firm D call. This CDR3 is 11 amino acids long. Germline CDR1 reads DFQATT; CDR2 reads SNEGSKA (reference sequence). The DNA for the CDR3 is TGCAGTGCCGAGGCTTACTATGGCCACACCTTC. This encodes CSAEAYYGHTF.

By sample fraction, this clonotype is medium-sized. The chain employs TRBV9 and TRBJ2-3; D is perhaps TRBD2 (5 bases). The CDR3 is made up of 16 amino acids. Germline-derived CDR1 and CDR2 are SGDLS and YYNGEE. V was clipped by 6 bases and J by 0 bases, with 17 bases between them. In DNA, the CDR3 is TGTGCCAGCATCCCCGGCAGCGGATCTAGCACAGATACGCAGTATTTT. This sequence encodes CASIPGSGSSTDTQYF.

This clonotype was detected many times. One end of the junction does not line up with germline, which may come from a read error. V usage is TRBV9 and J usage is TRBJ2-2, with D tentatively TRBD1 (7 bases). In germline, CDR1 is SGDLS, CDR2 YYNGEE. The CDR3 has 18 amino acids. The CDR3 loop is CASSVEDREPANTGGLFF. CDR3 nucleotides: TGTGCCAGCAGCGTAGAAGACAGGGAGCCCGCGAACACCGGGGGGCTGTTTTTT.

The chain employs TRBV28 and TRBJ2-5, with 9 bases matching TRBD1. V was clipped by 4 bases and J by 5 bases; unmatched bases: 5. The CDR3 totals 14 residues. Germline assignment: CDR1 MDHEN and CDR2 SYDVKM. As DNA, the CDR3 is TGTGCCAGCAGTTCTCGGACAGGGGTGGAGACCCAGTACTTC. Residues: CASSSRTGVETQYF.

Points on this clonotype: The junction departs from germline at one end; a sequencing error may be responsible. This sequence joins TRBV11-2 and TRBJ2-1; D gene ambiguous. This CDR3 region has 14 residues. CDR1 is SGHAT and CDR2 is FQNNGV in the germline V gene. This CDR3 is CASSLVVGYNEQFF. CDR3 sequence (DNA): TGTGCCAGCAGCTTAGTAGTCGGATACAATGAGCAGTTCTTT.

This clonotype showed up just a few times. This rearrangement joins TRBV11-2 to TRBJ2-1, with 13 bases that match TRBD2. J lost 6 bases, V lost 5 bases, and 7 bases had no gene match. The V gene's germline CDR1 is SGHAT and CDR2 FQNNGV. The CDR3 loop spans 16 amino acids. CDR3 protein: CASSAGTSGIVNEQFF. The CDR3 nucleotides are TGTGCCAGCAGCGCGGGGACTAGCGGGATTGTCAATGAGCAGTTCTTC.

This clonotype is judged medium-sized. The V and J genes are TRBV11-1 and TRBJ2-2, with D unclear. CDR3 size: 12 residues. Germline V gene sequence: CDR1 SGHAT, CDR2 FQDESV (reference sequence). V lost 2 bases to trimming and J lost 4 bases, with 2 bases between them. The CDR3 region has the DNA TGTGCCAGCAGCTTATCCACCGGGGAGCTGTTTTTT. Translation gives CASSLSTGELFF.

This clonotype is labeled as medium-sized. The chain couples TRBV28 to TRBJ1-5; TRBD1 might be the D (6 bases). With 6 bases removed from V and 7 bases from J, the gap between germline ends came to 16 bases. The CDR3 is 14 amino acids. The germline gives CDR1 MDHEN, CDR2 SYDVKM. CDR3 region: CASSLAGESQPQHF. In DNA, the CDR3 is TGTGCCAGCAGCCTCGCAGGGGAGAGCCAGCCCCAGCATTTT.

Turning to this clonotype: The missing conserved phenylalanine or tryptophan at the end of this CDR3 makes a read error likely. The DNA is left out, because the CDR3 cannot be placed on it with certainty; the CDR3 is given as TCRdb lists it. This chain links TRBV10-3 with TRBJ2-7; the DNA was not used to check the table's D call, TRBD1. The CDR3 has 14 residues if both end residues are counted. Germline lookup yields CDR1 ENHRY and CDR2 SYGVKD. The CDR3 region is CAISPETTVYEQNS.

The rearrangement links TRBV20-1 to TRBJ2-1, with D maybe TRBD2 (6 bases). Germline CDR1 is DFQATT and CDR2 is SNEGSKA (reference sequence). V was cut by 2 bases and J by 2 bases, with 7 bases left in between. This CDR3 region has 13 residues. The CDR3 region is CSARRTTYNEQFF. The CDR3 DNA reads as TGCAGTGCTAGAAGGACTACCTACAATGAGCAGTTCTTC.

Points on this clonotype: A junction boundary mismatches the germline segment, possibly from a read error. V usage is TRBV7-2 and J usage is TRBJ2-1; D uncertain. The germline V gene has CDR1 SGHTA and CDR2 FQGNSA. The CDR3 extends over 13 amino acids. The CDR3 DNA is TGTGCCTGCAGCCCTGGGATTTACAATGAACAGTTCTTC. Translated: CACSPGIYNEQFF.

With regard to this clonotype: Compared with germline, one end of the junction differs, possibly owing to a read error. The chain has TRBV5-4 and TRBJ1-2, with 7 bases identical to TRBD1. The J call could be wrong; TRBJ1-6 is a better fit for the DNA end. This CDR3 is 15 amino acids long. CDR1 is SGHNT and CDR2 is YYREEE in the germline V gene (reference sequence). CDR3: CASSDRDSGTSPLHF. Written as DNA, the CDR3 is TGTGCCAGCAGCGACCGGGACAGTGGGACTTCACCTCTCCACTTT.

About this clonotype itself: A read error likely explains this, since a far larger clone differs by one base. The gene calls are TRBV6-2 or TRBV6-3 and TRBJ1-6; 7 bases align to TRBD1. Matching the DNA end better, TRBJ1-1 makes the J call doubtful. The CDR3 length is 17 residues. The germline CDR1 and CDR2 sequences are MNHEY and SVGEGT. CDR3 bases: TGTGCCAGCAGTAAGACTAGACAGGGTTATCGTACCCATGAAGCTTTCTTT. Translating it yields CASSKTRQGYRTHEAFF.

The rearrangement uses TRBV6-1 and TRBJ2-7; tentative D call: TRBD2 (5 bases). CDR3 length: 11 amino acids. The V end lost 11 bases, the J end lost 3 bases, and 11 bases lay between the germline ends. Germline V gives CDR1 MNHNS, CDR2 SASEGT. The CDR3 DNA reads TGTGCCCGCGGACTGGGCTACGAGCAGTACTTC. As protein: CARGLGYEQYF.

Comment on this clonotype: A far more abundant clone sits one base away, making this likely a read error. This chain joins TRBV5-1 and TRBJ2-1; D call uncertain. TRBJ2-5 matches the DNA end more closely, so the J call is doubtful. CDR1 is SGHRS, CDR2 YFSETQ, per germline. The CDR3 is made up of 13 amino acids. CDR3 in DNA: TGCGCCAGCAGATTGGCCGGACCCCAGACCCAGTACTTC. It translates to CASRLAGPQTQYF.

About this clonotype: Possible read error: a much larger clone is one base away. The V call is TRBV29-1, the J call TRBJ1-1; D may be TRBD1 (5 bases). CDR1 and CDR2 from the germline V gene are SQVTM and ANQGSEA. The CDR3 loop spans 13 amino acids. CDR3 amino acids: CSVKTDMNTEALF. In DNA, the CDR3 is TGCAGCGTCAAGACAGATATGAACACTGAAGCTCTCTTT. Based on the CDR3 plus reference TRBV29-1 and TRBJ1-1, the full variable domain is SAVISQKPSRDICQRGTSLTIQCQVDSQVTMMFWYRQQPGQSLTLIATANQGSEATYESGFVIDKFPISRPNLTFSTLTVSNMSPEDSSIYLCSVKTDMNTEALFGQGTRLTVV.

On this clonotype itself: This is likely an artifact of a read error, given a far larger clone one base away. The CDR3 region has the DNA TGTGCCAGCAGTAAGACTGGACAGGGTTATCGTCCCCATGAAGCTTTCTTT. Protein: CASSKTGQGYRPHEAFF. The rearrangement uses TRBV6-5 and TRBJ1-1; the match to TRBD1 covers 8 bases. Unmatched junction bases numbered 18, after V lost 5 bases and J lost 7 bases. CDR1 is MNHEY and CDR2 is SVGAGI in the germline V gene. The CDR3 sequence is 17 residues long.

This clonotype is labeled as medium-sized. V gene TRBV19 combines with J gene TRBJ2-1; no reliable D call. The CDR3 extends over 15 amino acids. The germline CDR1 and CDR2 sequences are LNHDA and SQIVND (reference sequence). V gave up 5 bases and J gave up 9 bases, with 20 bases separating them. The CDR3 nucleotides read TGTGCCAGTAGTCTTCTTCTGGTGGCATACGGTGAGCAGTTCTTC. Translation: CASSLLLVAYGEQFF. Full variable domain (rest looked up from reference TRBV19 and TRBJ2-1): DGGITQSPKYLFRKEGQNVTLSCEQNLNHDAMYWYRQDPGQGLRLIYYSQIVNDFQKGDIAEGYSVSREKKESFPLTVTSAQKNPTAFYLCASSLLLVAYGEQFFGPGTRLTVL.

This clonotype was counted many times. CDR3 protein: CSARDWGVGETQYF. The CDR3 region has the DNA TGCAGTGCTAGAGACTGGGGGGTAGGAGAGACCCAGTACTTC. The chain is built from TRBV20-1 and TRBJ2-5; a possible D gene is TRBD2 (6 bases). V lost 0 bases and J lost 4, with 12 bases in between. CDR3 size: 14 residues. The germline V gene encodes CDR1 DFQATT and CDR2 SNEGSKA (reference sequence).

Remarks on this clonotype: A much larger clone sits a single nucleotide away, making a read error possible. The chain recombines TRBV11-2 with TRBJ2-5; D assignment may be TRBD1 or TRBD2 (5 bases each). This CDR3 is 14 amino acids long. The germline CDR1 and CDR2 sequences are SGHAT and FQNNGV. The ends were cut back, 8 bases at V and 5 bases at J, with 18 bases in the middle. The CDR3 is CASGPGPRVETQYF. The CDR3 coding sequence is TGTGCCAGCGGTCCGGGGCCCCGAGTGGAGACCCAGTACTTC.

By sample fraction, this clonotype is medium-sized. The CDR3: CASRRLAGVSDTQYF. In nucleotides, the CDR3 is TGTGCCAGCCGCCGACTAGCGGGAGTATCAGATACGCAGTATTTT. The chain carries TRBV2 and TRBJ2-3; TRBD2 matches at 12 bases. The CDR3 spans 15 residues. J lost 4 bases, V lost 8 bases, and 7 bases had no gene match. From germline, CDR1 is SNHLY and CDR2 FYNNEI.